This T cell receptor (beta chain) derives from a study of regulatory T cells in long-lasting Graves disease (dated by TCRdb to about 2021). General notes on the study: Antithyroid drugs had been taken for less than 3 months by newly diagnosed Graves' disease patients. Peripheral blood TCR sequencing and RNA sequencing compared persistent Graves' disease patients with newly diagnosed Graves' disease patients. The study was conducted in China and was registered as a clinical trial. A total of 35 or so samples were covered by TCR sequencing, comprising roughly 13 persistent and 20 or so newly diagnosed Graves' disease patients. Broader findings and caveats from the paper: Compared with newly diagnosed patients, patients with persistent Graves' disease had lower TCR Shannon entropy and fewer highly expanded clones, which suggests clonal expansion. Sequencing and analysis were limited to the TCR beta chain. As a limitation, the authors acknowledged that the small sample size may reduce accuracy. Preferential use of TRBV28, TRBJ1-2 and TRBJ2-5 was observed in persistent disease, whereas TRBV20-1 and TRBJ2-1 were favored in newly diagnosed disease. More public clonotypes were shared among persistent patients (around 2,600) than among newly diagnosed patients (just under 1,000). Peripheral blood alone was examined, since thyroid tissue, which constituted the primary lesion, could not be accessed.

CDR1 and CDR2 (WSHSY, SAAADI) derive from the germline V gene. V loses 10 bases of germline sequence and J loses 3 bases, and the interval between the two ends is 15 bases. Including the terminal cysteine and phenylalanine, the CDR3 comprises 13 residues. Just CDR3 DNA is preserved here, 39 bases in frame from base 1. The time point label, read with the paper, signifies: newly diagnosed GD, antithyroid drugs for less than 3 months. For both TCR sequencing and RNA sequencing, RNA was extracted from PBMCs in TRIzol. The diagnosis of Graves' disease followed American Thyroid Association guidelines. Patients were recruited from an endocrinology department in Xi'an, China. From each patient, 7.5 to 9.5 milliliters of peripheral blood was collected into an EDTA anticoagulant tube. Ficoll Paque Plus density gradient separation was used to isolate PBMCs, and no further T cell sorting was performed. An Agilent 2100 Bioanalyzer and agarose gel were used to check RNA quality, while a NanoDrop 2000 measured RNA concentration.

Libraries were constructed by multiplex PCR. Data came from an Illumina HiSeq 4000. To build TCR beta libraries, CDR3 regions were amplified by Arm-PCR using iRepertoire HTBI primers. Gel purification was performed on PCR products prior to sequencing. The published analysis was carried out like this. Across samples, 60 to 75 TRBV and 14 TRBJ segments were identified and used for gene usage analysis of CDR3 amino acid clonotypes. COPE and FqMerger were used to merge the filtered high-quality paired reads into contigs. BLAST was used to align contigs to the IMGT TRBV, TRBD and TRBJ reference genes, and CDR3 was defined following IMGT. Any clonotype with a frequency above 0.1% was counted as a highly expanded clone. Shannon entropy served as the measure of repertoire diversity, while the Gini coefficient captured V-J evenness. A clonotype found in more than one individual was treated as public. The public sequencing data were trimmed at Q25 with fastp and processed into clonotypes with MiXCR by TCRdb, which kept only in-frame beta chains. CDR3 protein sequences are deduplicated, and each keeps its most common genes and DNA. The V and J calls here are based on TCRdb, not the publication. Here the sample has a few hundred thousand distinct CDR3 sequences; 15% occur a single time. Approximately 8% of the sample rests with the top ten.

There are many counts of this clonotype. Its antigen remains undetermined. Base qualities are not provided; no much larger clone lies one nucleotide away. The data also belong to a second study, concerning T cells in Graves' hyperthyroidism and ophthalmopathy. Drawing on the second study: Stable Graves' hyperthyroidism was defined as the absence of progression to ophthalmopathy over 18 months of follow-up. The hyperthyroidism patients were between 18 and 65 years old and newly diagnosed, with a disease duration of less than 2 months. Patients with uncontrolled infections, other autoimmune diseases, pregnancy or lactation were excluded. Diagnoses were established on the basis of clinical symptoms, serum thyroxine and TRAb, thyroid ultrasound, and orbital computed tomography. The TCR CDR3 was subjected to a first round of RT-PCR using the HTBI primer set and the Qiagen OneStep RT-PCR kit. Most expanded thyroid clonotypes (frequency above 0.001) were also found in blood, which suggests that blood repertoires may mirror thyroid immune responses. Ophthalmopathy was separated from stable hyperthyroidism by a 13 V-J signature model, with approximately 86% sensitivity and 81% to 82% specificity obtained in cross-validation and 80%/75% obtained in testing. In validation, progression to ophthalmopathy was predicted by the model with about 70% sensitivity and roughly 76% specificity, a median of about 6.8 months before onset. To identify distinguishing TCR V-J signatures, a discovery cohort of 95 to 100 patients was used, comprising 43 with Graves' ophthalmopathy and 57 with stable Graves' hyperthyroidism. Prospective prediction of ophthalmopathy was tested in an independent validation cohort consisting of roughly 20 hyperthyroidism patients and about 17 patients who later progressed to ophthalmopathy. For training and testing, the 100 or so patients in the discovery cohort were randomly divided in a 7:3 ratio. Thyroid tissue and blood T-cell repertoires from six Graves' hyperthyroidism patients were also compared in the study. After blood sampling, hyperthyroidism patients were treated with methimazole at a starting dose of 30 mg daily, and ophthalmopathy patients were treated with high-dose intravenous methylprednisolone. A second multiplex PCR round built the libraries, followed by size selection and purification. The libraries were sequenced on an Illumina HiSeq2000 using paired-end 100 bp reads. SOAPnuke was used to process the raw data, removing reads that contained adapters or uncalled bases, had a mean Phred below 15, or lacked an exact match to the constant primer or identifier. High-quality paired reads were merged using COPE v1.2.5, and each unique nucleotide sequence was defined as a clonotype. Clonotypes were aligned to IMGT TRBV, TRBD and TRBJ reference segments using MiTCR v1.1. Only V-J combinations with frequency above 0.0001, covering about 99% of repertoires, were analysed. A TCS score was defined as the ratio of F50 (clonal expansion) to E x V (chaos), with BLOSUM62-based TCRdist applied between CDR3 peptides within each V-J. Welch's t-statistics and random forest reduced fewer than 600 V-J features to around 14, which were used in a naive Bayes classifier (R e1071). No statistical method was used to fix the sample size in advance, and group allocation was not hidden from the investigators. TCR Vbeta CDR3 sequencing of some 140 peripheral blood samples (around 45 ophthalmopathy, roughly 74 hyperthyroidism and around 17 progressor patients) is reported in the paper.

The chain links TRBV10-2 with TRBJ1-2; the D gene is possibly TRBD1, with 5 bases matching. Sample: peripheral blood mononuclear cells (PBMCs), taken at new diagnosis, from a patient treated with antithyroid drugs. The TCR was taken from a woman in her thirties or forties with Graves disease. Donor details come from another sample of the same person, matched by shared clones. The DNA is as follows: TGCGCCACCTCGGGGGGGTATGACTATGGCTACACCTTC. Protein translation: CATSGGYDYGYTF.